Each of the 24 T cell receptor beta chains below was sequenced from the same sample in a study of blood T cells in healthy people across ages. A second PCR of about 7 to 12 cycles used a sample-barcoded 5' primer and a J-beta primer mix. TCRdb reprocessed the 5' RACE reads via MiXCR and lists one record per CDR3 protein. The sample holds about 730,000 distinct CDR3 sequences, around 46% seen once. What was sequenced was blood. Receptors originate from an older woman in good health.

Here the CDR3 reads CSGERYNEQYF. In DNA, the CDR3 is TGCAGTGGCGAGCGGTACAATGAGCAGTACTTC. The chain uses TRBV20-1 and TRBJ2-1, with D perhaps TRBD2 (5 bases). The J call may be mistaken, given a closer DNA end match to TRBJ2-7. The germline V gene encodes CDR1 DFQATT and CDR2 SNEGSKA (reference sequence). This CDR3 has 11 residues.

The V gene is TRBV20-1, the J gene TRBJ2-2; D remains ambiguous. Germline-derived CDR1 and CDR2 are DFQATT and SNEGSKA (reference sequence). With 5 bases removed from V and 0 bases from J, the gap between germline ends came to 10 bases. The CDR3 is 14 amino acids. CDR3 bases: TGCAGTGCTCCCGACCCGGCGAACACCGGGGAGCTGTTTTTT. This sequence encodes CSAPDPANTGELFF.

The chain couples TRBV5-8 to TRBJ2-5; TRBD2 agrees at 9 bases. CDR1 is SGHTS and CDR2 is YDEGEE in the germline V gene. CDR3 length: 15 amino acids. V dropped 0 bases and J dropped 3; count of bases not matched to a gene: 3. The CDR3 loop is CASSLELAGKETQYF. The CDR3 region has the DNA TGTGCCAGCAGCTTGGAGCTAGCGGGAAAAGAGACCCAGTACTTC.

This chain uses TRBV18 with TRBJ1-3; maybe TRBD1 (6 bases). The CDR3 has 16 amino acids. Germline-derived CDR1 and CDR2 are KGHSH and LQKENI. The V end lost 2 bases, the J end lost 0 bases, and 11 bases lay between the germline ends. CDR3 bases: TGTGCCAGCTCACCAGAGGGACACCTCTCTGGAAACACCATATATTTT. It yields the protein CASSPEGHLSGNTIYF.

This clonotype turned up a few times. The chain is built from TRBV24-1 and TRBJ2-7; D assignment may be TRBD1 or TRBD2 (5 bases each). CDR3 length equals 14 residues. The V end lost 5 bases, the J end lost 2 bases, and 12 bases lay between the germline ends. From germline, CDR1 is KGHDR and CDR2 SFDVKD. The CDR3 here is CATSVGEPPYEQYF. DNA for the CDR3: TGTGCCACCAGTGTAGGGGAGCCCCCCTACGAGCAGTACTTC.

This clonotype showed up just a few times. The CDR3 reads CASSPPSGSTDTQYF. The DNA for the CDR3 is TGTGCCAGCAGCCCCCCTAGCGGGAGCACAGATACGCAGTATTTT. The chain couples TRBV7-9 to TRBJ2-3; 8 nucleotides line up with TRBD2. The CDR3 sequence is 15 residues long. Per germline, CDR1 SEHNR and CDR2 FQNEAQ (reference sequence). V lost 5 bases, J lost 0 bases, and 4 bases stayed unmatched.

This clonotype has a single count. CDR3 bases: TGTGCCAGCAGCTTAGTCGACGAGGGATCGGGCTACACCTTC. This sequence encodes CASSLVDEGSGYTF. The V call is TRBV7-2, the J call TRBJ1-2; D call uncertain. The V gene's germline CDR1 is SGHTA and CDR2 FQGNSA. The CDR3 extends over 14 amino acids. The ends were cut back, 1 base at V and 8 bases at J, with 14 bases in the middle.

The CDR3 DNA reads as TGCAGTGCTAGTATCAGCGGGCGGGAGACCCAGTACTTC. Translating it yields CSASISGRETQYF. The chain recombines TRBV20-1 with TRBJ2-5; D perhaps matches TRBD2 (6 bases). V was shortened by 3 bases and J by 5 bases, with 13 bases between the two germline ends. There are 13 residues in the CDR3. The germline CDR1 and CDR2 sequences are DFQATT and SNEGSKA (reference sequence).

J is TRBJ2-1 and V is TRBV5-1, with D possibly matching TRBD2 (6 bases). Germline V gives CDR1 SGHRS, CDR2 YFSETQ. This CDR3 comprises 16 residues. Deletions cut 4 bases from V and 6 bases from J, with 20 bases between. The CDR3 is CASSAGPGTYPNEQFF. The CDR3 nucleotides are TGCGCCAGCAGCGCGGGCCCCGGGACTTACCCCAATGAGCAGTTCTTC.

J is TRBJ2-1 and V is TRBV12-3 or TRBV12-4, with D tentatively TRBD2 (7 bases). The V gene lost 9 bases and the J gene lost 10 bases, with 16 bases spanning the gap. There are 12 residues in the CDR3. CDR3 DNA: TGTGCCAGTGTAGGGGGGGGCAACGAGCAGTTCTTC. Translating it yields CASVGGGNEQFF.

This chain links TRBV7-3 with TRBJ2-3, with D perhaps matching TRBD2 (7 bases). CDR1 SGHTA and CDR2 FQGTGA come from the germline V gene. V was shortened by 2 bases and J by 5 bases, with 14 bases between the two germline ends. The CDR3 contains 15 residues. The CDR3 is CASSLGGARGDTQYF. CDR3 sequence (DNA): TGTGCCAGCAGCTTAGGGGGGGCCCGAGGAGATACGCAGTATTTT.

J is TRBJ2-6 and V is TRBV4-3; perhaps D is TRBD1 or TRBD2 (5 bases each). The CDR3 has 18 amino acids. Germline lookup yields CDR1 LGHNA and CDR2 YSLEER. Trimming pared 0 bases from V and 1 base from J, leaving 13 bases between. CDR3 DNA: TGCGCCAGCAGCCAAGACGGGGCGACAGATTCTGGGGCCAACGTCCTGACTTTC. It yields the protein CASSQDGATDSGANVLTF.

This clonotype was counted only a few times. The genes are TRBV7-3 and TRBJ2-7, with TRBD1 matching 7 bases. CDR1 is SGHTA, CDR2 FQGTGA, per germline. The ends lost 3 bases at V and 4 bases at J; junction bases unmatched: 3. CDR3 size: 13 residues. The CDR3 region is CASSLNRGYEQYF. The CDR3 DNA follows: TGTGCCAGCAGCTTGAACAGGGGATACGAGCAGTACTTC.

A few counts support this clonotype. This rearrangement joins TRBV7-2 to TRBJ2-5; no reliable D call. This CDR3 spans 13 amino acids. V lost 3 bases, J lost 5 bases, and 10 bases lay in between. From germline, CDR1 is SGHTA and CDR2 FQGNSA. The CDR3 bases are TGTGCCAGCAGCTTTATGTGGCGGGAGACCCAGTACTTC. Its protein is CASSFMWRETQYF.

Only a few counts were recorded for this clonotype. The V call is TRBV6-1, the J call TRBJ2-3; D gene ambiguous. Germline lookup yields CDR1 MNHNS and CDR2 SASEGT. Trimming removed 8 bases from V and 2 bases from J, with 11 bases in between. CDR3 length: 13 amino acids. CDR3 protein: CASRGDPTDTQYF. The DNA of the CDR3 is TGTGCCAGCCGCGGAGACCCCACAGATACGCAGTATTTT.

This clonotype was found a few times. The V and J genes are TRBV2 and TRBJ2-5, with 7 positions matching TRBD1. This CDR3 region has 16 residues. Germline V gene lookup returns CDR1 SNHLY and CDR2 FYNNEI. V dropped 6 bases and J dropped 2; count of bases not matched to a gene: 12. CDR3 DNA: TGTGCCAGCAGCCACGTCACAGGGGCCCCACAAGAGACCCAGTACTTC. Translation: CASSHVTGAPQETQYF.

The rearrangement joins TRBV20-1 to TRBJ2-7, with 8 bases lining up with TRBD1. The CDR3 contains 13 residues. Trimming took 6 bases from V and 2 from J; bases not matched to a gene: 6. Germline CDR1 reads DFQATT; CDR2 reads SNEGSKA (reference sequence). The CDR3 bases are TGCAGTGCGCCACAGGGGGTTCCCTACGAGCAGTACTTC. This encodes CSAPQGVPYEQYF.

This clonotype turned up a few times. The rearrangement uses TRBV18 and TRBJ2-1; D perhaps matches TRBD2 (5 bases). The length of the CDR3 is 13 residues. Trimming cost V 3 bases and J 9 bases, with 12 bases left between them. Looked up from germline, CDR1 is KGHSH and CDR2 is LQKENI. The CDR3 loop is CASSPIEGTEQFF. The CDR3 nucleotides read TGTGCCAGCTCACCCATCGAGGGAACTGAGCAGTTCTTC.

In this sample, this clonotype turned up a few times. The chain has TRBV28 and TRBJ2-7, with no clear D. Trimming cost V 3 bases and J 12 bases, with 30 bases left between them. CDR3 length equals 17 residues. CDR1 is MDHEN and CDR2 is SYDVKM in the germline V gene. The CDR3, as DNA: TGTGCCAGCAGTTTGATAGGACCCCCTTTACAATCTACGAGCAGGTACTTC. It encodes CASSLIGPPLQSTSRYF. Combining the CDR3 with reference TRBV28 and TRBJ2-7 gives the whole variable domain DVKVTQSSRYLVKRTGEKVFLECVQDMDHENMFWYRQDPGLGLRLIYFSYDVKMKEKGDIPEGYSVSREKKERFSLILESASTNQTSMYLCASSLIGPPLQSTSRYFGPGTRLTVT.

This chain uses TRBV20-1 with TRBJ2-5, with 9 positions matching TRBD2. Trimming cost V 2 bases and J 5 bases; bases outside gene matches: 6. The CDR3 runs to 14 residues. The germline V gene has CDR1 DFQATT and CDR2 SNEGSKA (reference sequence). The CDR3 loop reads CSARLAGRWETQYF. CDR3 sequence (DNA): TGCAGTGCTAGACTAGCGGGGCGGTGGGAGACCCAGTACTTC.

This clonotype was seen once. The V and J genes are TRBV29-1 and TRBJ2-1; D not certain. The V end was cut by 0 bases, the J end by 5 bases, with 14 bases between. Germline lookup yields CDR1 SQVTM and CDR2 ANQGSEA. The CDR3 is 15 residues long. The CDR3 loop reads CSVEDLQTADNEQFF. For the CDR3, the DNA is TGCAGCGTTGAAGATCTACAGACGGCAGACAATGAGCAGTTCTTC.

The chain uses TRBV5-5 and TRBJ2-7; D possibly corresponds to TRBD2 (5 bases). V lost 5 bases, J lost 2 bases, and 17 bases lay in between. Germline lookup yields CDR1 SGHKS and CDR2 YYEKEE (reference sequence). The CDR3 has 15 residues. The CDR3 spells CASSLSGVYPYEQYF. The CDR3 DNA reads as TGTGCCAGCAGTTTGTCCGGGGTGTATCCCTACGAGCAGTACTTC.

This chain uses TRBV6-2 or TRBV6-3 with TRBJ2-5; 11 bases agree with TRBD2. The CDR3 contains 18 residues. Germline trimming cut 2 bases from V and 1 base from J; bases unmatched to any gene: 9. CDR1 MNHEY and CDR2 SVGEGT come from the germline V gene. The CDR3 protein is CASSYISGRATVQETQYF. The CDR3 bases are TGTGCCAGCAGTTACATTAGCGGGAGGGCCACTGTCCAAGAGACCCAGTACTTC.

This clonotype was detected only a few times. This CDR3 reads CASCPTGENTGELFF. The CDR3 DNA follows: TGCGCCAGCTGTCCGACAGGAGAGAACACCGGGGAGCTGTTTTTT. This chain joins TRBV5-1 and TRBJ2-2, with D maybe TRBD1 (6 bases). V lost 7 bases, J lost 1 base, and 14 bases lay in between. The CDR3 has 15 residues. Germline assignment: CDR1 SGHRS and CDR2 YFSETQ.